This T cell receptor beta chain was obtained from a study of T cell changes during pregnancy in multiple sclerosis. The CDR3 has 15 amino acids. The V gene's germline CDR1 is MNHNS and CDR2 SASEGT. The V gene lost 0 bases and the J gene lost 3 bases, with 11 bases spanning the gap. Clones were sequenced by immunoSEQ multiplex PCR, and TCRdb holds only the in-frame ones, with some missing. The table has under 40,000 clones, 92% seen once. Material: CD8+ T cells from peripheral blood mononuclear cells, obtained before pregnancy. This TCR derives from a female donor with multiple sclerosis, enrolled in a pregnancy study. The chain is built from TRBV6-1 and TRBJ1-1, with no clear D. The CDR3 coding sequence is TGTGCCAGCAGTGAAGCCGTCGGGATGGACACTGAAGCTTTCTTT. It is translated as CASSEAVGMDTEAFF.